This T cell receptor beta chain is from a study of spatial heterogeneity in lung cancer. The time point here: sample taken at primary tumor resection. The study sequenced unsorted whole RNA from tumor, nontumor lung or frozen PBMC. This clonotype was seen at least ten times. TCRdb fed the 5' RACE reads into MiXCR, producing one record per CDR3 protein. The repertoire includes some 44,000 distinct CDR3 sequences, roughly 15% of them detected once, and 55% to 60% sits in the top ten. Trimming removed 7 bases from V and 4 bases from J, with 16 bases in between. CDR1 is SQVTM and CDR2 is ANQGSEA in the germline V gene. The CDR3 runs to 13 residues.

The sequence derives from a male donor with early-stage non-small cell lung cancer. The gene calls are TRBV29-1 and TRBJ1-2; tentative D call: TRBD1 (6 bases). Here the sequenced sample was PBMCs, taken at surgery. CDR3 in amino acids: CSARTERVYGYTF. CDR3 bases: TGCAGCGCCAGGACAGAACGAGTCTATGGCTACACCTTC.